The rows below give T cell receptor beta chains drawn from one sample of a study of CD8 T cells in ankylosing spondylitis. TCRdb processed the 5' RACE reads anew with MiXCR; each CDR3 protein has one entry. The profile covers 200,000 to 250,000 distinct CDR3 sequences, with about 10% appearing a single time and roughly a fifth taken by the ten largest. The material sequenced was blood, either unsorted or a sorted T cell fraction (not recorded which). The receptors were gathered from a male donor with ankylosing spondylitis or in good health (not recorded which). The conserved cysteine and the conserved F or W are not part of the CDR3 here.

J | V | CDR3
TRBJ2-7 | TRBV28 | ASSSTYYEQY
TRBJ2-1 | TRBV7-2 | ASSLGLSVNEQF
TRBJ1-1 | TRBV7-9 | ASTQAGLEAF
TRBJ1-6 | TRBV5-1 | ASSLASTAGSPLH
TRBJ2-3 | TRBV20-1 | SAHGMAGGPQDTQY
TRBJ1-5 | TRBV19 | ASQEVGGGIQPQH
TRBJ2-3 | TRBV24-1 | ATSDLRRGPDTQY
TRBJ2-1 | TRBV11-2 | ASSPKSRVASLAGGSNEQF
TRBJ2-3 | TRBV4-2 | ASSQDGAVRDTQY
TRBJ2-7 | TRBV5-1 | ASRGEWEQY
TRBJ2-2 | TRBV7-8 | ASSLAGTVVGGELF
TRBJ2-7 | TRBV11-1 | ASSHLLAGPDLSSYEQY
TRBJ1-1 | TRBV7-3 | ASSNQGITEAF